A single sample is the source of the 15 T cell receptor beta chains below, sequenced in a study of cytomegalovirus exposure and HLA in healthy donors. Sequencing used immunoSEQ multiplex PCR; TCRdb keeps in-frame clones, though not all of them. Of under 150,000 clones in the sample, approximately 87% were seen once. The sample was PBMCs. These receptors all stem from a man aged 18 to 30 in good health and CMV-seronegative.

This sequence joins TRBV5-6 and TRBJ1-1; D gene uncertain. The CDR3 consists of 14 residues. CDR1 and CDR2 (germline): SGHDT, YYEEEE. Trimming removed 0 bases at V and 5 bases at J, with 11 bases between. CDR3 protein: CASSLATTGTEAFF. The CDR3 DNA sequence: TGTGCCAGCAGCTTGGCCACAACCGGGACTGAAGCTTTCTTT.

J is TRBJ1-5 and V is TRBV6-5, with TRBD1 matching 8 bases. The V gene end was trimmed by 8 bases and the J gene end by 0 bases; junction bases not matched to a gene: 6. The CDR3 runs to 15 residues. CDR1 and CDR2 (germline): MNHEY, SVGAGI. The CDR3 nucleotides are TGTGCCAGCCAACCACAGGGGGGTAGCAATCAGCCCCAGCATTTT. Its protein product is CASQPQGGSNQPQHF.

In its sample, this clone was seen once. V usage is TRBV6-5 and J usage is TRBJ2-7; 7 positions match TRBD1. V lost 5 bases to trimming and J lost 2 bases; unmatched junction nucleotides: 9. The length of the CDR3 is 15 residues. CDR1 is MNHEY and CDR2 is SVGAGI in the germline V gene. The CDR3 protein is CASSTTGMSAYEQYF. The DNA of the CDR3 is TGTGCCAGCAGTACGACAGGGATGAGCGCCTACGAGCAGTACTTC.

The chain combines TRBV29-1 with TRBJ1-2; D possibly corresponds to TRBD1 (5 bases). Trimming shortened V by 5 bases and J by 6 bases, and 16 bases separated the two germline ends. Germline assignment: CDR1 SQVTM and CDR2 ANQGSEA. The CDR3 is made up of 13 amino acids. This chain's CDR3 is CSVSQGGDDGYTF. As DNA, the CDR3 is TGCAGCGTTTCGCAGGGAGGCGATGATGGCTACACCTTC.

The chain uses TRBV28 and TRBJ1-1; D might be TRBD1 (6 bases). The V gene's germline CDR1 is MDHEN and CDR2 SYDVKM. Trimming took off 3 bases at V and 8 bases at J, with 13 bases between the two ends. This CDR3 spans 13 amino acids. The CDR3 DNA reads TGTGCCAGCAGTTTTGGACAGTTCCCAGAAGCTTTCTTT. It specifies CASSFGQFPEAFF.

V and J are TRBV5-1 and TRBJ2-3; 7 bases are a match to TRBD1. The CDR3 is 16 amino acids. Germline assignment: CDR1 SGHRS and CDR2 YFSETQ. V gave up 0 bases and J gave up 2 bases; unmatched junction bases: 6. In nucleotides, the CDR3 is TGCGCCAGCAGCTTGGGAGACAGGGCGGACACAGATACGCAGTATTTT. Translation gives CASSLGDRADTDTQYF. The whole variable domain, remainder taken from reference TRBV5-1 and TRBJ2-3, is KAGVTQTPRYLIKTRGQQVTLSCSPISGHRSVSWYQQTPGQGLQFLFEYFSETQRNKGNFPGRFSGRQFSNSRSEMNVSTLELGDSALYLCASSLGDRADTDTQYFGPGTRLTVL.

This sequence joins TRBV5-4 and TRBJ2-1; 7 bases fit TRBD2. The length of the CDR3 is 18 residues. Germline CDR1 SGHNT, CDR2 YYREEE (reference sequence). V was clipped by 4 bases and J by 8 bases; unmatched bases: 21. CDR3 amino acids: CASSPKGGTAGVKDEQFF. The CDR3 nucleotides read TGTGCCAGCAGCCCGAAGGGTGGGACGGCGGGAGTCAAGGATGAGCAGTTCTTC.

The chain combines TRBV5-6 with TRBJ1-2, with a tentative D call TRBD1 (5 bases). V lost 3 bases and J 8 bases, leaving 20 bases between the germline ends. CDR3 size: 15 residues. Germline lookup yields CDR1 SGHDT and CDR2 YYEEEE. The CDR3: CASSSTPGGIKGYTF. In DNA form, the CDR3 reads TGTGCCAGCAGCTCAACACCCGGGGGGATTAAGGGCTACACCTTC.

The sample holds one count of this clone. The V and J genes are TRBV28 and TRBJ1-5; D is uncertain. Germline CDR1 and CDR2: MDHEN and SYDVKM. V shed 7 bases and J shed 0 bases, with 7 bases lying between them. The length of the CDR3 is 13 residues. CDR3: CASTTYSNQPQHF. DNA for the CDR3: TGTGCCAGCACCACCTATAGCAATCAGCCCCAGCATTTT.

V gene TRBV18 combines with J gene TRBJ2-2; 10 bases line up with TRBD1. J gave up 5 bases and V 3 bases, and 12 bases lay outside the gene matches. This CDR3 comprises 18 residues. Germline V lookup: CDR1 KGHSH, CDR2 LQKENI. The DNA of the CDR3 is TGTGCCAGCTCACCCCTGGACAGGGGGGGCCCTGGGACCGGGGAGCTGTTTTTT. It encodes CASSPLDRGGPGTGELFF.

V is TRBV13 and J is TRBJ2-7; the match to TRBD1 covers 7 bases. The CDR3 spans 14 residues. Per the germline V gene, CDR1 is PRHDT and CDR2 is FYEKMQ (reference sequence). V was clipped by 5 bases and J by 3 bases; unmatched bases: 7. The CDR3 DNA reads TGTGCCAGCAGCGCCTGGGACAGCCGCTACGAGCAGTACTTC. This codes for CASSAWDSRYEQYF.

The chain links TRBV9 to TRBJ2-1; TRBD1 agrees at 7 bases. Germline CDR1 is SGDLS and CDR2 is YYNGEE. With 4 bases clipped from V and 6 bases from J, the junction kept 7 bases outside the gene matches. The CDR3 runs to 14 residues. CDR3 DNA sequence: TGTGCCAGCAGCCCACCTGACAGGGTCAATGAGCAGTTCTTC. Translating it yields CASSPPDRVNEQFF.

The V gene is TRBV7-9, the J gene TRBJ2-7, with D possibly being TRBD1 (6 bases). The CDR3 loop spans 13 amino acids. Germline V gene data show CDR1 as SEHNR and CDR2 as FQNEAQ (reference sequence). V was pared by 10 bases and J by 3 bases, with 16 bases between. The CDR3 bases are TGTGCCACCCGAACAGGGCCTTACTACGAGCAGTACTTC. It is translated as CATRTGPYYEQYF.

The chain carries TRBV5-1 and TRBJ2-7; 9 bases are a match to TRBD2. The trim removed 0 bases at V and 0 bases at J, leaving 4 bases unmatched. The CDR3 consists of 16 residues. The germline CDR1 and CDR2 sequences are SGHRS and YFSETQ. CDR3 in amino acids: CASSLASGRPSYEQYF. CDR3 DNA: TGCGCCAGCAGCTTGGCCAGCGGGAGGCCCTCCTACGAGCAGTACTTC.

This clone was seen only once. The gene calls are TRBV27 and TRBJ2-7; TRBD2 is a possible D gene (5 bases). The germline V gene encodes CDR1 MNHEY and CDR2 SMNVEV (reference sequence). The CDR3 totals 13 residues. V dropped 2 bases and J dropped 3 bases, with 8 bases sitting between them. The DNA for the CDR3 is TGTGCCAGCAGTTTAAGGGAGAACTACGAGCAGTACTTC. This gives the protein CASSLRENYEQYF.